The entry that follows covers one T cell receptor (beta chain) sequence. Its antigen is as yet unknown. The CDR3 is made up of 15 amino acids. Germline lookup yields CDR1 MNHEY and CDR2 SVGAGI. V lost 2 bases, J lost 0 bases, and 11 bases lay in between. The data derive from a study of T-cell reconstitution after alpha-beta-depleted transplantation in children. Findings and caveats of the study: The origin of alpha-beta T cells about two months after transplant was reportedly several hundred expanded graft clones. Certain patients had high TCRbeta diversity at day 60, and it came from recipient T cells and thymic progenitors that survived. Newly produced T cells mostly provided counts and TCRbeta diversity after one year, as hyperexpanded clones declined.

Unique molecular identifiers tagged the TCRbeta library. TCRdb re-derived calls from the PCR reads in MiXCR, one entry per CDR3 protein. The data hold hundreds of thousands of distinct CDR3 sequences, with 15% to 20% observed a single time. Source: PBMCs, mostly from graft donor cells, taken 360 days after TCRalphabeta/CD19-depleted stem cell transplant. This TCR was recovered from a boy under three years old who had a stem cell transplant for Wiskott-Aldrich syndrome, so the T cells may come from the graft donor. The V gene is TRBV6-5, the J gene TRBJ2-7, with D perhaps matching TRBD1 (6 bases). The CDR3 DNA sequence: TGTGCCAGCAGTTACCAGCAGGGGAGCTCCTACGAGCAGTACTTC. Translated: CASSYQQGSSYEQYF.